These 26 T cell receptor beta chains were all obtained from the same sample, sequenced in a study of CD8+ T cells in alopecia areata (dated by TCRdb to 2017 to 2018). The sample's time point label, in plain terms: around 4 weeks on oral tofacitinib. Sample treatment or condition, as interpreted from the label and publication: oral pan-JAK inhibitor, 5-10 mg twice daily. The library was made by the immunoSEQ multiplex PCR assay. To provide template for TCR sequencing, every sample had RNA extracted and reverse transcribed into cDNA. Entries here come from immuneACCESS through TCRdb and include only in-frame sequences with V and J called. Some clones fail to appear in such tables; in the studies checked, an unresolved V gene covers under half of the shortfall, and the cause of the remainder is unknown. The sample yields about 200,000 clones; roughly three fifths were counted once. The ten largest account for approximately 3.3% of the sample.

The sequenced sample was CD4+ T cells sorted from blood, obtained at week 4, from a patient treated with tofacitinib. These TCRs come from a human donor with alopecia areata.

The rearrangement links TRBV2 to TRBJ1-5; D might be TRBD1 (5 bases). Germline assignment: CDR1 SNHLY and CDR2 FYNNEI. The V gene lost 6 bases and the J gene lost 4 bases, with 13 bases spanning the gap. The CDR3 length is 14 residues. The CDR3: CASSPRVDNQPQHF. The CDR3 nucleotides read TGTGCCAGCAGCCCCAGGGTTGATAATCAGCCCCAGCATTTT.

The DNA for the CDR3 is TGTGCTAGTGGTTTGTCCCCTGCGGGGTCGGGCTACACCTTC. This codes for CASGLSPAGSGYTF. The gene calls are TRBV12-5 and TRBJ1-2; D is unclear. This CDR3 is 14 amino acids long. Germline V gene data show CDR1 as LGHNT and CDR2 as FRNRAP. V was shortened by 2 bases and J by 8 bases, with 15 bases between the two germline ends. The full variable domain, in which reference TRBV12-5 and TRBJ1-2 provide the parts outside the CDR3, is DARVTQTPRHKVTEMGQEVTMRCQPILGHNTVFWYRQTMMQGLELLAYFRNRAPLDDSGMPKDRFSAEMPDATLATLKIQPSEPRDSAVYFCASGLSPAGSGYTFGSGTRLTVV.

This clone turned up a few times. The chain links TRBV11-2 to TRBJ2-3, with TRBD1 matching 7 bases. The V and J ends lost 4 bases and 6 bases, in that order; junction bases with no gene match: 10. Germline loops: CDR1 SGHAT, CDR2 FQNNGV. The CDR3 covers 15 residues. CDR3 in amino acids: CASSSRQGDRDTQYF. In nucleotides, the CDR3 is TGTGCCAGCAGCTCTAGACAGGGTGACAGGGATACGCAGTATTTT.

The rearrangement joins TRBV5-1 to TRBJ1-1, with D unclear. Germline V CDR1 and CDR2: SGHRS, YFSETQ. This CDR3 comprises 14 residues. The ends were cut back, 0 bases at V and 1 base at J, with 7 bases in the middle. The CDR3, as DNA: TGCGCCAGCAGCTTGGTTTTCGCGAACACTGAAGCTTTCTTT. It codes for CASSLVFANTEAFF.

V and J are TRBV30 and TRBJ1-4; 10 bases are a match to TRBD1. Trimming cost V 2 bases and J 7 bases; bases outside gene matches: 7. Germline V lookup: CDR1 GTSNPN, CDR2 SVGIG (reference sequence). This CDR3 is built from 15 residues. This CDR3 is CAWSTSTGGLEKLFF. The CDR3 DNA is TGTGCCTGGAGTACCTCGACAGGGGGCCTTGAAAAACTGTTTTTT.

Written as DNA, the CDR3 is TGTGCCTGGACAGACAGGGCCCGGGAGCTGTTTTTT. This codes for CAWTDRARELFF. This sequence joins TRBV30 and TRBJ2-2; TRBD1 agrees at 7 bases. The CDR3 consists of 12 residues. After removal of 4 bases from V and 9 bases from J, the junction contained 5 bases not matched to a gene. CDR1 and CDR2 (germline): GTSNPN, SVGIG (reference sequence).

The rearrangement uses TRBV4-1 and TRBJ1-1; D not certain. The CDR3 has 13 amino acids. V lost 0 bases to trimming and J lost 6 bases, with 8 bases between them. The V gene's germline CDR1 is MGHRA and CDR2 YSYEKL. CDR3 in DNA: TGCGCCAGCAGCCAAGACAGGAGGGCTGAAGCTTTCTTT. It yields the protein CASSQDRRAEAFF.

The J gene is TRBJ2-5, the V gene TRBV29-1, with unresolved D. Germline CDR1 is SQVTM and CDR2 is ANQGSEA. The CDR3 has 14 residues. Trimming removed 4 bases at V and 1 base at J, with 13 bases between. The CDR3 region is CSVGLDASQETQYF. The CDR3 coding sequence is TGCAGCGTTGGTTTGGACGCCTCCCAAGAGACCCAGTACTTC.

The chain uses TRBV5-1 and TRBJ1-1; perhaps TRBD1 as D (5 bases). This CDR3 contains 14 residues. Trimming took off 4 bases at V and 4 bases at J, with 14 bases between the two ends. CDR1 and CDR2 (germline): SGHRS, YFSETQ. The CDR3 sequence: CASSPGGGGTEAFF. The CDR3 DNA reads as TGCGCCAGCAGCCCCGGAGGCGGGGGCACTGAAGCTTTCTTT.

This chain joins TRBV25-1 and TRBJ1-2; D is uncertain. This CDR3 region has 13 residues. Germline loops: CDR1 MGHDK, CDR2 SYGVNS. The V and J ends lost 1 base and 4 bases respectively, with 7 bases between them. This CDR3 is CASSESPFYGYTF. DNA of the CDR3: TGTGCCAGCAGTGAATCCCCTTTCTATGGCTACACCTTC.

This clone was counted a few times. J is TRBJ2-3 and V is TRBV29-1, with D possibly being TRBD1 or TRBD2 (5 bases each). Trimming cost V 7 bases and J 8 bases, with 19 bases left between them. Germline V lookup: CDR1 SQVTM, CDR2 ANQGSEA. The CDR3 has 13 amino acids. CDR3 coding DNA: TGCAGCGGGCCCCGGATAGCTGGGGGTACGCAGTATTTT. Encoded protein: CSGPRIAGGTQYF.

The DNA of the CDR3 is TGCAGCGGGGGGAGGCATGAGCAGTTCTTC. As protein: CSGGRHEQFF. The V gene is TRBV29-1, the J gene TRBJ2-1, with D perhaps matching TRBD2 (6 bases). V was pared by 7 bases and J by 8 bases, with 9 bases between. The germline CDR1 and CDR2 sequences are SQVTM and ANQGSEA. This CDR3 has 10 amino acids.

The chain carries TRBV7-2 and TRBJ1-5; no reliable D call. Trimming cost V 1 base and J 3 bases, with 10 bases left between them. The CDR3 sequence is 15 residues long. Looked up from germline, CDR1 is SGHTA and CDR2 is FQGNSA. The CDR3 DNA reads TGTGCCAGCAGCTTAGATTCAGGATACAATCAGCCCCAGCATTTT. Translation gives CASSLDSGYNQPQHF. The entire variable domain, with the rest obtained from reference TRBV7-2 and TRBJ1-5, is as follows: GAGVSQSPSNKVTEKGKDVELRCDPISGHTALYWYRQSLGQGLEFLIYFQGNSAPDKSGLPSDRFSAERTGGSVSTLTIQRTQQEDSAVYLCASSLDSGYNQPQHFGDGTRLSIL.

CDR3 region: CAWTWGSNQPQHF. CDR3 sequence (DNA): TGTGCCTGGACGTGGGGGAGCAATCAGCCCCAGCATTTT. The chain links TRBV30 to TRBJ1-5; D possibly corresponds to TRBD1 (5 bases). The CDR3 is 13 amino acids. The germline V and J ends were trimmed by 4 bases and 1 base, with 8 bases remaining between them. CDR1 and CDR2 (germline): GTSNPN, SVGIG (reference sequence).

This chain links TRBV30 with TRBJ1-2; 7 positions agree with TRBD1. V lost 4 bases to trimming and J lost 4 bases; unmatched junction nucleotides: 9. CDR1 GTSNPN and CDR2 SVGIG come from the germline V gene (reference sequence). This CDR3 has 14 residues. The CDR3 region is CAWIGTAVSYGYTF. The CDR3 region has the DNA TGTGCCTGGATCGGGACAGCAGTCAGCTATGGCTACACCTTC.

The chain carries TRBV25-1 and TRBJ2-1; D remains unclear. The V end lost 6 bases, the J end lost 5 bases, and 11 bases lay between the germline ends. This CDR3 comprises 13 residues. CDR1 is MGHDK, CDR2 SYGVNS, per germline. The CDR3 DNA sequence: TGTGCCAGCAGCGGACCCAATGACAATGAGCAGTTCTTC. Its protein product is CASSGPNDNEQFF.

The chain combines TRBV30 with TRBJ1-1, with a possible D match to TRBD1 (6 bases). The V gene's germline CDR1 is GTSNPN and CDR2 SVGIG (reference sequence). This CDR3 has 15 amino acids. The ends were cut back, 4 bases at V and 0 bases at J, with 15 bases in the middle. The CDR3 here is CAWTNQGFMNTEAFF. The CDR3 nucleotides are TGTGCCTGGACCAACCAGGGGTTCATGAACACTGAAGCTTTCTTT. The variable domain in full, completed from reference TRBV30 and TRBJ1-1, reads SQTIHQWPATLVQPVGSPLSLECTVEGTSNPNLYWYRQAAGRGLQLLFYSVGIGQISSEVPQNLSASRPQDRQFILSSKKLLLSDSGFYLCAWTNQGFMNTEAFFGQGTRLTVV.

The chain uses TRBV9 and TRBJ1-3; D is ambiguous. Germline V gene sequence: CDR1 SGDLS, CDR2 YYNGEE. The CDR3 sequence is 12 residues long. V lost 0 bases to trimming and J lost 8 bases, with 6 bases between them. The CDR3 is CASSVVGDTIYF. The CDR3 coding sequence is TGTGCCAGCAGCGTAGTCGGTGACACCATATATTTT.

The chain combines TRBV30 with TRBJ2-6; D is uncertain. The V and J ends lost 4 bases and 4 bases respectively, with 2 bases between them. Germline CDR1 and CDR2: GTSNPN and SVGIG (reference sequence). The CDR3 is 11 residues long. CDR3 amino acids: CAWKGANVLTF. In DNA, the CDR3 is TGTGCCTGGAAAGGGGCCAACGTCCTGACTTTC.

The chain carries TRBV30 and TRBJ1-1; D remains unclear. Germline lookup yields CDR1 GTSNPN and CDR2 SVGIG (reference sequence). CDR3 length: 14 residues. V lost 3 bases, J lost 4 bases, and 15 bases lay in between. The CDR3 region has the DNA TGTGCCTGGAGCCCCGGCTTTTCCGTCACTGAAGCTTTCTTT. It yields the protein CAWSPGFSVTEAFF.

The rearrangement links TRBV2 to TRBJ1-5; 8 nucleotides align to TRBD1. The CDR3 covers 15 residues. Losses at the gene ends were 3 bases for V and 2 bases for J; bases not matched to a gene: 3. Germline assignment: CDR1 SNHLY and CDR2 FYNNEI. CDR3 sequence reads: CASSEVQGGNQPQHF. CDR3 coding DNA: TGTGCCAGCAGTGAGGTACAGGGGGGCAATCAGCCCCAGCATTTT.

This chain connects TRBV28 to TRBJ2-1; 10 bases agree with TRBD1. Germline values: CDR1 MDHEN, CDR2 SYDVKM. CDR3 size: 12 residues. J gave up 6 bases and V 11 bases, and 4 bases lay outside the gene matches. The CDR3 spells CAGGQGRNEQFF. CDR3 bases: TGTGCCGGGGGACAGGGGCGCAATGAGCAGTTCTTC.

This clone was counted a single time. This chain links TRBV30 with TRBJ1-4; 7 nucleotides match TRBD1. Germline CDR1 reads GTSNPN; CDR2 reads SVGIG (reference sequence). The CDR3 runs 14 residues. V was clipped by 2 bases and J by 8 bases; unmatched bases: 8. The DNA of the CDR3 is TGTGCCTGGAGTACGACAGGGTTGGTGGAAAAACTGTTTTTT. Its translation: CAWSTTGLVEKLFF.

The chain joins TRBV25-1 to TRBJ1-2, with D hard to call. CDR3 size: 14 residues. V shed 6 bases and J shed 7 bases, with 18 bases lying between them. The germline CDR1 and CDR2 sequences are MGHDK and SYGVNS. CDR3: CASSLAGGVGGYTF. CDR3 nucleotides: TGTGCCAGCAGCCTCGCAGGAGGAGTCGGTGGCTACACCTTC.

J is TRBJ2-5 and V is TRBV6-9, with TRBD1 matching over 7 bases. Losses at the gene ends were 6 bases for V and 4 bases for J; bases not matched to a gene: 8. Germline V lookup: CDR1 MNHGY, CDR2 SVAAGI. CDR3 length equals 14 residues. The CDR3 DNA reads as TGTGCCAGCAGGACGCGACAGGGTTTAGAGACCCAGTACTTC. It codes for CASRTRQGLETQYF.

This clone was counted a few times. The V gene is TRBV30, the J gene TRBJ2-2; D call uncertain. The CDR3 has 14 amino acids. The V end was cut by 6 bases, the J end by 5 bases, with 16 bases between. Germline-derived CDR1 and CDR2 are GTSNPN and SVGIG (reference sequence). CDR3 region: CACLPRPKTGELFF. The CDR3 DNA sequence: TGTGCCTGCCTCCCCAGGCCAAAGACCGGGGAGCTGTTTTTT.